The 14 T cell receptor beta chains below come from one sample, sequenced in a study of blood T cell repertoires in COVID-19 (dated by TCRdb to 2019 to 2021). The method was the immunoSEQ multiplex PCR assay. The immuneACCESS repertoire file appears here via TCRdb, limited to in-frame rearrangements. These files lack a portion of the clones; in checked studies, under half of the deficit traces to unresolved V genes, and the cause of the others is not known. The sample includes tens of thousands of clones, with 86% observed a single time. Over 15% of the sample belongs to the ten largest clones. Specimen: peripheral blood. Receptor source: a human donor in a cohort sampled during active COVID-19.

This chain connects TRBV11-2 to TRBJ2-1; TRBD2 agrees at 7 bases. Per germline, CDR1 SGHAT and CDR2 FQNNGV. The V segment lost 1 base and the J segment 1 base; nucleotides outside the gene matches: 1. This CDR3 comprises 15 residues. In DNA, the CDR3 is TGTGCCAGCAGCTTAGGAGCGGGGTCCTACAATGAGCAGTTCTTC. It yields the protein CASSLGAGSYNEQFF. The entire variable domain, with the rest obtained from reference TRBV11-2 and TRBJ2-1, is as follows: EAGVAQSPRYKIIEKRQSVAFWCNPISGHATLYWYQQILGQGPKLLIQFQNNGVVDDSQLPKDRFSAERLKGVDSTLKIQPAKLEDSAVYLCASSLGAGSYNEQFFGPGTRLTVL.

This rearrangement joins TRBV5-4 to TRBJ1-4; 7 bases map to TRBD1. Germline V CDR1 and CDR2: SGHNT, YYREEE (reference sequence). V lost 4 bases, J lost 8 bases, and 11 bases stayed unmatched. The CDR3 runs to 15 residues. The CDR3 DNA reads TGTGCCAGCAGCCCGAATAGACAGGGTAGAGAAAAACTGTTTTTT. Residues: CASSPNRQGREKLFF. Full variable domain (outside the CDR3, taken from reference TRBV5-4 and TRBJ1-4): ETGVTQSPTHLIKTRGQQVTLRCSSQSGHNTVSWYQQALGQGPQFIFQYYREEENGRGNFPPRFSGLQFPNYSSELNVNALELDDSALYLCASSPNRQGREKLFFGSGTQLSVL.

This rearrangement joins TRBV23-1 to TRBJ2-7; D gene ambiguous. TRBV23-1 counts as an open reading frame of uncertain function. This CDR3 comprises 12 residues. Trimming shortened V by 3 bases and J by 1 base, and 4 bases separated the two germline ends. DNA for the CDR3: TGCGCCAGCAGTCAGAGGTCCTACGAGCAGTACTTC. This gives the protein CASSQRSYEQYF.

This clone occurred once. The chain couples TRBV5-1 to TRBJ1-2; TRBD1 matches 7 bases. V lost 4 bases to trimming and J lost 8 bases; unmatched junction nucleotides: 5. The CDR3 loop spans 12 amino acids. The germline gives CDR1 SGHRS, CDR2 YFSETQ. This chain's CDR3 is CASSRQGEGYTF. CDR3 sequence (DNA): TGCGCCAGCAGCCGTCAGGGGGAAGGCTACACCTTC.

In its sample, this clone was seen once. This rearrangement joins TRBV19 to TRBJ2-1; 8 nucleotides agree with TRBD1. Unmatched junction bases numbered 5, after V lost 4 bases and J lost 6 bases. Germline CDR1 is LNHDA and CDR2 is SQIVND (reference sequence). The CDR3 covers 14 residues. The CDR3 DNA follows: TGTGCCAGTAGTACTCGACAGGGGAGCAATGAGCAGTTCTTC. It is translated as CASSTRQGSNEQFF.

The chain employs TRBV10-3 and TRBJ2-7; TRBD1 aligns across 11 bases. With 8 bases clipped from V and 7 bases from J, the junction kept 4 bases outside the gene matches. CDR1 is ENHRY and CDR2 is SYGVKD in the germline V gene. The length of the CDR3 is 12 residues. CDR3 in amino acids: CAIWTGGFEQYF. As DNA, the CDR3 is TGTGCCATCTGGACAGGGGGCTTTGAGCAGTACTTC.

The chain recombines TRBV24-1 with TRBJ2-1; D is possibly TRBD2 (6 bases). Germline V gene lookup returns CDR1 KGHDR and CDR2 SFDVKD. Trimming left V 1 base short and J 5 bases short, with 11 bases between. CDR3 length: 15 amino acids. The CDR3 is CATSDLSGYNNEQFF. CDR3 in DNA: TGTGCCACCAGTGATTTAAGCGGGTACAACAATGAGCAGTTCTTC.

The chain uses TRBV9 and TRBJ2-7; 9 positions agree with TRBD2. Germline V gives CDR1 SGDLS, CDR2 YYNGEE. This CDR3 has 14 amino acids. Trimming removed 4 bases from V and 5 bases from J; junction bases left unmatched: 7. CDR3 loop: CASSFSGRSDEQYF. The CDR3 nucleotides are TGTGCCAGCAGCTTTAGCGGGAGATCGGACGAGCAGTACTTC.

This clone was picked up many times. This chain joins TRBV9 and TRBJ2-7, with D perhaps matching TRBD1 (6 bases). This CDR3 region has 14 residues. With 1 base removed from V and 5 bases from J, the gap between germline ends came to 13 bases. Per germline, CDR1 SGDLS and CDR2 YYNGEE. The CDR3 spells CASSVLQGSHEQYF. CDR3 in DNA: TGTGCCAGCAGCGTACTACAGGGATCCCACGAGCAGTACTTC.

A single count supports this clone. The chain uses TRBV7-3 and TRBJ1-1; D remains ambiguous. In germline, CDR1 is SGHTA, CDR2 FQGTGA. V dropped 5 bases and J dropped 1 base, with 8 bases sitting between them. CDR3 length equals 13 residues. CDR3 amino acids: CASSTTRNTEAFF. DNA of the CDR3: TGTGCCAGCAGCACTACACGGAACACTGAAGCTTTCTTT.

The genes are TRBV10-3 and TRBJ1-6; 10 bases are a match to TRBD1. V was pared by 7 bases and J by 8 bases, with 2 bases of the junction left unmatched. CDR1 is ENHRY and CDR2 is SYGVKD in the germline V gene. This CDR3 has 13 residues. CDR3 amino acids: CAITGTGDSPLHF. The DNA for the CDR3 is TGTGCCATCACTGGGACAGGGGATTCACCCCTCCACTTT.

The rearrangement joins TRBV6-5 to TRBJ1-1, with D unclear. V was shortened by 7 bases and J by 5 bases, with 11 bases between the two germline ends. The CDR3 has 12 residues. Germline V CDR1 and CDR2: MNHEY, SVGAGI. The DNA for the CDR3 is TGTGCCAGCACGAGAGGCTGGACTGAAGCTTTCTTT. Its protein product is CASTRGWTEAFF.

The chain recombines TRBV5-1 with TRBJ1-4; D may be TRBD1 (6 bases). Trimming took 6 bases from V and 8 from J, leaving 20 bases between them. Germline V gives CDR1 SGHRS, CDR2 YFSETQ. This CDR3 has 15 amino acids. CDR3 DNA sequence: TGCGCCAGCACCCCGGGGGGGCCCACATTCGAAAAACTGTTTTTT. Its protein is CASTPGGPTFEKLFF. The full variable domain, completed using reference TRBV5-1 and TRBJ1-4, is KAGVTQTPRYLIKTRGQQVTLSCSPISGHRSVSWYQQTPGQGLQFLFEYFSETQRNKGNFPGRFSGRQFSNSRSEMNVSTLELGDSALYLCASTPGGPTFEKLFFGSGTQLSVL.

This sequence joins TRBV4-2 and TRBJ2-1; 11 nucleotides agree with TRBD2. CDR3 size: 16 residues. CDR1 LGHNA and CDR2 YNFKEQ come from the germline V gene. V was clipped by 2 bases and J by 4 bases; unmatched bases: 4. The CDR3 region has the DNA TGTGCCAGCAGCCAAACGACTAGCGGGGTGTACAATGAGCAGTTCTTC. It yields the protein CASSQTTSGVYNEQFF.